The T cell receptor beta chain under discussion was sequenced for a study of control samples from healthy donors and cancer patients. The count of this clone is one. V was cut by 5 bases and J by 0 bases, with 13 bases left in between. The CDR3 is 15 residues long. The germline V gene encodes CDR1 SGHNT and CDR2 YYREEE (reference sequence). This table comes from immunoSEQ multiplex PCR, and its TCRdb copy is limited to in-frame clones, with some not included. The sample holds about 160,000 clones, 85% to 95% seen once. The receptor's source is a woman between 40 and 55 years old in good health. The specimen sequenced was blood. V is TRBV5-4 and J is TRBJ2-3; D may correspond to TRBD1 or TRBD2 (5 bases each). CDR3 bases: TGTGCCAGCAGTGCGCAGTGGGGGAGCACAGATACGCAGTATTTT. Its protein is CASSAQWGSTDTQYF.